This TCR beta chain was profiled in a study of tumor and adjacent non-tumor tissue in lung cancer. Study at large: The cohort had about twelve adenocarcinoma, 2 squamous cell and 1 small cell patients.

On this clonotype itself: The antigen remains undetermined.

This sample's RNA came from whole unsorted tissue. The germline CDR1 and CDR2 sequences are SQVTM and ANQGSEA. V shed 8 bases, J shed 2 bases, and the junction held 8 bases outside the gene matches. The CDR3 sequence is 14 residues long. Whole-study findings and limits: Compared with tumor, normal lung showed significantly lower TCR diversity.

TCRbeta libraries were built with three rounds of nested PCR, modified from ARM-PCR. TCRdb passed the multiplex PCR reads through MiXCR, listing each CDR3 protein once. The sample lists 200,000 to 250,000 distinct CDR3 sequences, about 76% occurring once. This chain links TRBV29-1 with TRBJ2-2, with TRBD1 matching 7 bases. The receptor was isolated from a man between 60 and 75 years old with non-small cell lung cancer. Sequenced: lung tumor tissue. The CDR3 DNA follows: TGCAGCTCCTTCGGGACAGACAACACCGGGGAGCTGTTTTTT. The encoded protein is CSSFGTDNTGELFF.